The present TCR beta chain was sequenced within a study of blood T cell repertoires in COVID-19. CDR1 SGHDT and CDR2 YYEEEE come from the germline V gene. The V and J ends lost 6 bases and 4 bases, in that order; junction bases with no gene match: 9. The CDR3 runs to 14 residues. This clone was seen once. Source study methods: Reference gene primer amplification gave nucleated cell count estimates. Only in-frame clones appear in the TCRdb table, and some are missing; sequencing was by immunoSEQ multiplex PCR. The V and J calls and clone size come from that table; D and trimming were worked out from the DNA. The repertoire holds 140,000 or so clones, with 70% to 85% as singletons. Recruitment covered about two dozen US areas and drew participants whose ages spanned roughly 18 to 100 years.

This chain uses TRBV5-6 with TRBJ1-2, with 7 bases lining up with TRBD1. Sequenced input: PBMCs or T cells enriched from blood (not recorded which). This receptor was obtained from a woman younger than 35 who had been exposed to COVID-19. In nucleotides, the CDR3 is TGTGCCAGCACCAAAAGGGGGCATGGCTATGGCTACACCTTC. Protein product: CASTKRGHGYGYTF.